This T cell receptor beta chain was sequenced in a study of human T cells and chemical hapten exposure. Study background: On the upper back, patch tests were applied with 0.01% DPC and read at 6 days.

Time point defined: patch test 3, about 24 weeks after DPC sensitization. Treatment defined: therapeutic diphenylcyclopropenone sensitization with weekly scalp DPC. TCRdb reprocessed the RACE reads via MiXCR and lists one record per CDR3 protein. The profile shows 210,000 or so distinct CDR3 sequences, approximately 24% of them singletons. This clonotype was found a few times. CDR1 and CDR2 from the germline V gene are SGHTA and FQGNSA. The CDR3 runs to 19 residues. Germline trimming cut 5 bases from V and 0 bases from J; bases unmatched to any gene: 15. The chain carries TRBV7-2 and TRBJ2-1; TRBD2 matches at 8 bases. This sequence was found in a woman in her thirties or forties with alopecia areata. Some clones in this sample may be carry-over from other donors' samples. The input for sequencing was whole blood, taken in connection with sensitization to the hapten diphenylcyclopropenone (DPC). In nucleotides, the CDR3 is TGTGCCAGCAGCGCTCACACCCGTAGCGGGGTAAGCTCCTACAATGAGCAGTTCTTC. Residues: CASSAHTRSGVSSYNEQFF.